The entry below gives a single TCR beta chain sequence along with its context. The antigen is not known. This sample stems from a study of T-cell memory formation after mild COVID-19. About the research overall: Largely, TCR clusters stayed within a single donor. General study points: Clones that got smaller from day 15 to 85 had even CD4/CD8, while clones growing later tipped toward CD4+. CD4+ contracting clones lay mainly in CM and EM, CD8+ ones in EMRA. Pre-infection memory showed some responding clones, and this suggested that cross-reactive memory joined.

TCRdb independently ran MiXCR on the 5' RACE reads; one entry per CDR3 protein. The table records around 300,000 distinct CDR3 sequences, roughly 18% of them present only once. There are 13 residues in the CDR3. The sequence derives from a young man who had mild COVID-19 (a few samples of this study predate the infection). Cell type and time point are not known. Sequencing used PBMCs or a T cell subset sorted from them (not recorded which). The V call is TRBV21-1, the J call TRBJ1-4; the table names TRBD1, a call not compared with the DNA. TRBV21-1 is a listed pseudogene. CDR3 sequence: CASSSRQGLKLFF. The CDR3 region has the DNA TGTGCCAGCAGCTCCCGACAGGGGTTAAAACTGTTTTTT.